One sample yielded the 17 T cell receptor beta chains listed below, sequenced in a study of T cell clonotyping in hematopoietic cell transplantation. Time point: recipient sample about 28 days before transplant, after cytoreduction. Assay used: immunoSEQ multiplex PCR; TCRdb lists only in-frame clones, some missing. The data show roughly 48,000 clones, roughly 80% seen once. The source was peripheral blood mononuclear cells, collected before stem cell transplant. The receptors originated from a man between 60 and 70 years old with myelodysplastic syndrome. Some clones in this sample may be carry-over from other donors' samples.

The chain uses TRBV2 and TRBJ1-1; D might be TRBD1 (6 bases). V lost 3 bases to trimming and J lost 1 base, with 9 bases between them. The CDR3 extends over 14 amino acids. Per the germline V gene, CDR1 is SNHLY and CDR2 is FYNNEI. The DNA of the CDR3 is TGTGCCAGCAGTGATAACAGGGCGAACACTGAAGCTTTCTTT. Encoded protein: CASSDNRANTEAFF.

The chain has TRBV28 and TRBJ1-5, with D unresolved. This CDR3 is 13 amino acids long. The V and J ends lost 5 bases and 6 bases respectively, with 11 bases between them. CDR1 MDHEN and CDR2 SYDVKM come from the germline V gene. The CDR3 loop is CASSPGWGQPQHF. The CDR3 nucleotides read TGTGCCAGCAGTCCGGGGTGGGGTCAGCCCCAGCATTTT.

This CDR3 is CASSSTSVGNEKLFF. CDR3 in DNA: TGTGCCAGCAGTTCCACCTCAGTGGGTAATGAAAAACTGTTTTTT. This rearrangement joins TRBV28 to TRBJ1-4, with no clear D. V lost 4 bases and J lost 4, with 13 bases in between. Germline CDR1 is MDHEN and CDR2 is SYDVKM. The CDR3 contains 15 residues.

This chain connects TRBV19 to TRBJ2-2, with 15 bases lining up with TRBD2. V shed 2 bases, J shed 6 bases, and the junction held 4 bases outside the gene matches. The CDR3 runs to 17 residues. CDR1 and CDR2 (germline): LNHDA, SQIVND (reference sequence). CDR3 sequence (DNA): TGTGCCAGTAGTATAAGGACTAGCGGGGGGGTTGCCGGGGAGCTGTTTTTT. It translates to CASSIRTSGGVAGELFF.

This rearrangement joins TRBV4-1 to TRBJ2-1; D is unclear. V dropped 4 bases and J dropped 5 bases, with 15 bases sitting between them. The CDR3 is 15 amino acids. Germline V gene lookup returns CDR1 MGHRA and CDR2 YSYEKL. The CDR3 sequence: CASSLDSPTHNEQFF. The DNA for the CDR3 is TGCGCCAGCAGCCTAGACTCCCCCACCCACAATGAGCAGTTCTTC.

The genes are TRBV9 and TRBJ1-1; TRBD1 agrees at 8 bases. The CDR3 contains 15 residues. Losses at the gene ends were 4 bases for V and 4 bases for J; bases not matched to a gene: 9. Per germline, CDR1 SGDLS and CDR2 YYNGEE. CDR3 amino acids: CASSPSRGLSTEAFF. The CDR3 DNA sequence: TGTGCCAGCAGCCCTAGCAGGGGGCTGAGCACTGAAGCTTTCTTT.

The chain is built from TRBV2 and TRBJ1-5; D is possibly TRBD1 (6 bases). Per germline, CDR1 SNHLY and CDR2 FYNNEI. This CDR3 region has 15 residues. Deletions cut 6 bases from V and 4 bases from J, with 16 bases between. CDR3 bases: TGTGCCAGCAGACGTAGACAGGAGATTAATCAGCCCCAGCATTTT. It translates to CASRRRQEINQPQHF.

CDR3 region: CAWTIRTGYGYTF. The CDR3 DNA reads as TGTGCCTGGACCATAAGGACAGGGTATGGCTACACCTTC. V is TRBV30 and J is TRBJ1-2; 8 positions match TRBD1. The V gene end was trimmed by 4 bases and the J gene end by 5 bases; junction bases not matched to a gene: 6. CDR3 length: 13 amino acids. The germline V gene has CDR1 GTSNPN and CDR2 SVGIG (reference sequence). Full variable domain (missing parts from reference TRBV30 and TRBJ1-2): SQTIHQWPATLVQPVGSPLSLECTVEGTSNPNLYWYRQAAGRGLQLLFYSVGIGQISSEVPQNLSASRPQDRQFILSSKKLLLSDSGFYLCAWTIRTGYGYTFGSGTRLTVV.

A note on this clone: A read error may produce the germline difference seen at one junction end. The chain uses TRBV5-4 and TRBJ2-5; perhaps TRBD2 as D (6 bases). This CDR3 comprises 15 residues. CDR1 SGHNT and CDR2 YYREEE come from the germline V gene (reference sequence). The CDR3 sequence is CASSSKLRDQETQYF. As DNA, the CDR3 is TGTGCCAGCAGCAGTAAATTGCGGGACCAGGAGACCCAGTACTTC.

J is TRBJ1-4 and V is TRBV2; D not certain. The CDR3 is 12 amino acids. The germline V and J ends were trimmed by 4 bases and 11 bases, with 11 bases remaining between them. Germline CDR1 reads SNHLY; CDR2 reads FYNNEI. CDR3 coding DNA: TGTGCCAGCAGTGCGTCCTCCTCCAAACTGTTTTTT. The encoded protein is CASSASSSKLFF.

V and J are TRBV5-1 and TRBJ2-3; 7 bases align to TRBD2. The CDR3 sequence is 15 residues long. With V trimmed by 2 bases and J by 3 bases, 6 bases remained unmatched. The germline V gene has CDR1 SGHRS and CDR2 YFSETQ. CDR3 amino acids: CASSLLAPKTDTQYF. The CDR3 DNA is TGCGCCAGCAGCTTACTAGCGCCTAAAACAGATACGCAGTATTTT.

The chain joins TRBV14 to TRBJ1-3; D unclear. V was pared by 2 bases and J by 3 bases, with 8 bases between. The CDR3 contains 14 residues. Germline lookup yields CDR1 SGHDN and CDR2 FVKESK. The CDR3 nucleotides read TGTGCCAGCAGCCAATCCGGCCTTGGAAACACCATATATTTT. Its protein is CASSQSGLGNTIYF.

This clone has only one observation. The rearrangement links TRBV29-1 to TRBJ2-1, with D possibly called TRBD1 or TRBD2 (5 bases each). Trimming took off 4 bases at V and 10 bases at J, with 23 bases between the two ends. From germline, CDR1 is SQVTM and CDR2 ANQGSEA. This CDR3 contains 15 residues. The CDR3 reads CSVVGTHRSGMEQFF. DNA for the CDR3: TGCAGCGTTGTGGGGACCCACCGGTCAGGAATGGAGCAGTTCTTC.

The J gene is TRBJ2-5, the V gene TRBV28, with D perhaps given as TRBD1 or TRBD2 (5 bases each). CDR1 MDHEN and CDR2 SYDVKM come from the germline V gene. V was shortened by 3 bases and J by 3 bases, with 5 bases between the two germline ends. The CDR3 totals 12 residues. The CDR3 DNA reads as TGTGCCAGCAGTTTGGGGGAAGAGACCCAGTACTTC. Translated, it gives CASSLGEETQYF. Complete variable domain (other parts from reference TRBV28 and TRBJ2-5): DVKVTQSSRYLVKRTGEKVFLECVQDMDHENMFWYRQDPGLGLRLIYFSYDVKMKEKGDIPEGYSVSREKKERFSLILESASTNQTSMYLCASSLGEETQYFGPGTRLLVL.

This clone has just a few counts. The rearrangement joins TRBV9 to TRBJ2-6; 9 bases are a match to TRBD1. The CDR3 is made up of 15 amino acids. Germline V gives CDR1 SGDLS, CDR2 YYNGEE. The ends lost 3 bases at V and 4 bases at J; junction bases unmatched: 2. The CDR3 DNA sequence: TGTGCCAGCAGCGACAGGGGGCACGGGGCCAACGTCCTGACTTTC. Translating it yields CASSDRGHGANVLTF.

V usage is TRBV18 and J usage is TRBJ2-2; possibly TRBD1 for D (7 bases). CDR3 length equals 15 residues. The germline V gene encodes CDR1 KGHSH and CDR2 LQKENI. V was cut by 2 bases and J by 4 bases, with 11 bases left in between. Here the CDR3 DNA reads TGTGCCAGCTCACCAGGAGGGGGCGGCACCGGGGAGCTGTTTTTT. Protein sequence: CASSPGGGGTGELFF.

The CDR3 DNA reads as TGTGCCAGCAGTGTGGGGGGTACAGATACGCAGTATTTT. This codes for CASSVGGTDTQYF. The chain is built from TRBV6-4 and TRBJ2-3; D is possibly TRBD2 (6 bases). The CDR3 length is 13 residues. Trimming removed 4 bases from V and 3 bases from J, with 8 bases in between. Germline CDR1 reads MRHNA; CDR2 reads SNTAGT.